The 8 T cell receptor beta chains presented below share a single source sample, sequenced in a study of blood T cell repertoires in COVID-19. Profiled with immunoSEQ multiplex PCR; TCRdb holds only in-frame clones, not every one. The data contain just over 300,000 clones, 75% to 90% of them seen just once; the ten biggest clones take up about 2%. Specimen: peripheral blood. The source of these receptors is a man younger than 30 with active or convalescent COVID-19.

CDR3 sequence (DNA): TGTGCCAGCAGCTATGGAGGGGGCCTTTACAATGAGCAGTTCTTC. Encoded protein: CASSYGGGLYNEQFF. The rearrangement links TRBV14 to TRBJ2-1; D might be TRBD1 (7 bases). CDR1 and CDR2 (germline): SGHDN, FVKESK. V was trimmed by 5 bases and J by 4 bases, leaving 15 bases between them. The CDR3 is made up of 15 amino acids.

V usage is TRBV12-3 or TRBV12-4 and J usage is TRBJ1-1; 9 nucleotides line up with TRBD1. CDR3 size: 13 residues. Unmatched junction bases numbered 3, after V lost 5 bases and J lost 5 bases. The CDR3 nucleotides are TGTGCCAGCAGTCCGGGACAGGGAACTGAAGCTTTCTTT. Its translation is CASSPGQGTEAFF.

J is TRBJ1-2 and V is TRBV10-2; maybe TRBD1 (6 bases). V lost 0 bases and J 8 bases, leaving 16 bases between the germline ends. This CDR3 has 15 amino acids. Germline V gene data show CDR1 as WSHSY and CDR2 as SAAADI. CDR3 DNA: TGCGCCAGCAGTGAGTCGAAAACTCTAGGACAGGGCTACACCTTC. Its translation: CASSESKTLGQGYTF.

The CDR3 spells CASSLDGGGQPQHF. The CDR3 region has the DNA TGCGCCAGCAGCTTGGATGGCGGTGGTCAGCCCCAGCATTTT. The gene calls are TRBV5-1 and TRBJ1-5; D not certain. CDR3 size: 14 residues. Looked up from germline, CDR1 is SGHRS and CDR2 is YFSETQ. Trimming removed 0 bases at V and 6 bases at J, with 10 bases between.

V gene TRBV2 combines with J gene TRBJ2-4; TRBD2 agrees at 12 bases. J was trimmed by 0 bases and V by 3 bases; bases with no gene match: 0. Germline loops: CDR1 SNHLY, CDR2 FYNNEI. This CDR3 comprises 16 residues. DNA of the CDR3: TGTGCCAGCAGTGAGACTAGCGGGGGAGCCAAAAACATTCAGTACTTC. Translated: CASSETSGGAKNIQYF.

The chain links TRBV5-5 to TRBJ1-1; a possible D gene is TRBD1 (6 bases). V lost 4 bases, J lost 2 bases, and 21 bases lay in between. The CDR3 is 17 residues long. Germline V gene lookup returns CDR1 SGHKS and CDR2 YYEKEE (reference sequence). CDR3: CASSTDTKTGRNTEAFF. In DNA form, the CDR3 reads TGTGCCAGCAGCACCGACACTAAGACAGGACGAAACACTGAAGCTTTCTTT.

V is TRBV27 and J is TRBJ2-2; D not certain. Germline V CDR1 and CDR2: MNHEY, SMNVEV (reference sequence). CDR3 length: 13 amino acids. V was shortened by 5 bases and J by 2 bases, with 6 bases between the two germline ends. This CDR3 is CASSPSNTGELFF. CDR3 DNA sequence: TGTGCCAGCAGTCCTAGTAACACCGGGGAGCTGTTTTTT.

This chain links TRBV4-1 with TRBJ1-5; tentatively, D is TRBD1 (5 bases). Trimming stripped 0 bases from V and 3 bases from J, with 12 bases between. The germline CDR1 and CDR2 sequences are MGHRA and YSYEKL. The CDR3 is 16 residues long. CDR3 protein: CASSQEGTAFNQPQHF. DNA for the CDR3: TGCGCCAGCAGCCAAGAAGGGACTGCTTTCAATCAGCCCCAGCATTTT.